These 15 T cell receptor beta chains were sequenced from one sample in a study of blood T cell repertoires in COVID-19. The assay was immunoSEQ multiplex PCR, and TCRdb's table has in-frame clones only and misses some. The sample yields about 260,000 clones, about 80% seen once. Input material: peripheral blood. Every receptor here comes from a human donor in a cohort sampled during active COVID-19.

The chain couples TRBV6-5 to TRBJ2-5; perhaps TRBD2 as D (6 bases). Germline V lookup: CDR1 MNHEY, CDR2 SVGAGI. Trimming shortened V by 9 bases and J by 0 bases, and 11 bases separated the two germline ends. The CDR3 is 13 residues long. The CDR3 DNA reads as TGTGCCAGTGCGTCGGGGGACCAAGAGACCCAGTACTTC. This encodes CASASGDQETQYF.

The chain employs TRBV9 and TRBJ2-7; TRBD1 matches 8 bases. Trimming removed 2 bases from V and 3 bases from J; junction bases left unmatched: 4. This CDR3 region has 14 residues. The germline V gene has CDR1 SGDLS and CDR2 YYNGEE. The CDR3 region has the DNA TGTGCCAGCAGCGTCAGACAGGGGAGCTACGAGCAGTACTTC. Residues: CASSVRQGSYEQYF.

The chain couples TRBV5-1 to TRBJ1-3; 10 bases are shared with TRBD1. This CDR3 spans 16 amino acids. Germline CDR1 reads SGHRS; CDR2 reads YFSETQ. Trimming cost V 4 bases and J 2 bases; bases outside gene matches: 6. CDR3 in amino acids: CASSDRQGATGNTIYF. The CDR3 coding sequence is TGCGCCAGCAGCGATCGACAGGGGGCAACTGGAAACACCATATATTTT. Full variable domain (rest looked up from reference TRBV5-1 and TRBJ1-3): KAGVTQTPRYLIKTRGQQVTLSCSPISGHRSVSWYQQTPGQGLQFLFEYFSETQRNKGNFPGRFSGRQFSNSRSEMNVSTLELGDSALYLCASSDRQGATGNTIYFGEGSWLTVV.

This clone was seen only once. V is TRBV10-2 and J is TRBJ1-2; 10 bases match TRBD1. CDR1 is WSHSY, CDR2 SAAADI, per germline. The CDR3 length is 13 residues. V lost 9 bases and J lost 6; bases outside the gene matches: 7. CDR3 sequence: CARTGGPMDGYTF. As DNA, the CDR3 is TGCGCCAGGACAGGGGGCCCGATGGATGGCTACACCTTC.

The chain links TRBV7-6 to TRBJ2-1; 9 bases line up with TRBD2. Trimming cost V 8 bases and J 8 bases; bases outside gene matches: 13. The germline V gene has CDR1 SGHVS and CDR2 FNYEAQ. CDR3 size: 15 residues. CDR3 DNA: TGTGCCAGCGGTTCCCGCGGGGGGGCGTCGCATGAGCAGTTCTTC. Its translation is CASGSRGGASHEQFF.

The V and J genes are TRBV7-9 and TRBJ2-7, with D maybe TRBD2 (7 bases). Trimming shortened V by 1 base and J by 9 bases, and 22 bases separated the two germline ends. The CDR3 loop spans 16 amino acids. Germline CDR1 SEHNR, CDR2 FQNEAQ (reference sequence). CDR3 amino acids: CASSLGGGHPIGVQYF. As DNA, the CDR3 is TGTGCCAGCAGCTTAGGGGGGGGCCACCCGATTGGGGTGCAGTACTTC.

There are a few counts of this clone. The chain joins TRBV2 to TRBJ2-7, with D hard to call. Trimming left V 6 bases short and J 6 bases short, with 18 bases between. The CDR3 covers 14 residues. CDR1 is SNHLY and CDR2 is FYNNEI in the germline V gene. CDR3 protein: CASRTSTGTFEQYF. For the CDR3, the DNA is TGTGCCAGCAGAACCTCAACCGGTACTTTCGAGCAGTACTTC.

V and J are TRBV14 and TRBJ1-2, with unresolved D. CDR1 SGHDN and CDR2 FVKESK come from the germline V gene. V was cut by 1 base and J by 8 bases, with 14 bases left in between. The CDR3 has 14 amino acids. The CDR3 DNA reads TGTGCCAGCAGCCAAGTTTTCACCGCCGGGGGCTACACCTTC. It encodes CASSQVFTAGGYTF.

This clone was detected a few times. The chain has TRBV7-9 and TRBJ1-3; 8 bases agree with TRBD1. Germline lookup yields CDR1 SEHNR and CDR2 FQNEAQ (reference sequence). V gave up 5 bases and J gave up 0 bases; unmatched junction bases: 12. The CDR3 is made up of 18 amino acids. CDR3 residues: CASSLTGTGPFSGNTIYF. The CDR3 nucleotides are TGTGCCAGCAGCCTAACCGGGACAGGCCCTTTCTCTGGAAACACCATATATTTT. Complete variable domain (other parts from reference TRBV7-9 and TRBJ1-3): DTGVSQNPRHKITKRGQNVTFRCDPISEHNRLYWYRQTLGQGPEFLTYFQNEAQLEKSRLLSDRFSAERPKGSFSTLEIQRTEQGDSAMYLCASSLTGTGPFSGNTIYFGEGSWLTVV.

The chain has TRBV19 and TRBJ1-1; no definite D call. The CDR3 contains 13 residues. Trimming stripped 7 bases from V and 5 bases from J, with 14 bases between. CDR1 and CDR2 from the germline V gene are LNHDA and SQIVND (reference sequence). CDR3 sequence (DNA): TGTGCCAGTACGCCCAGGAGAGGGACTGAAGCTTTCTTT. This gives the protein CASTPRRGTEAFF.

The V gene is TRBV5-4, the J gene TRBJ2-3; the D is unclear. V lost 2 bases and J 4 bases, leaving 5 bases between the germline ends. CDR3 length: 12 residues. Germline lookup yields CDR1 SGHNT and CDR2 YYREEE (reference sequence). The DNA for the CDR3 is TGTGCCAGCAGCTTTGAGGCAGATACGCAGTATTTT. This gives the protein CASSFEADTQYF.

The chain has TRBV4-2 and TRBJ2-3, with D perhaps matching TRBD2 (5 bases). The CDR3 loop spans 16 amino acids. The germline V gene has CDR1 LGHNA and CDR2 YNFKEQ. Between the trimmed V and J ends, which lost 0 bases and 4 bases, there was a span of 14 bases. In DNA form, the CDR3 reads TGTGCCAGCAGCCAAGAAAATAAGAGGGCCGCAGATACGCAGTATTTT. It encodes CASSQENKRAADTQYF.

The rearrangement joins TRBV6-5 to TRBJ1-2; D possibly corresponds to TRBD1 (6 bases). The CDR3 extends over 12 amino acids. Germline V gives CDR1 MNHEY, CDR2 SVGAGI. The ends were cut back, 6 bases at V and 7 bases at J, with 12 bases in the middle. CDR3: CASSSAGVGYTF. The CDR3 DNA reads TGTGCCAGCAGCTCCGCAGGGGTTGGCTACACCTTC.

This clone was recorded a few times. The chain couples TRBV6-2 or TRBV6-3 to TRBJ1-2, with TRBD1 identical over 8 bases. Germline values: CDR1 MNHEY, CDR2 SVGEGT. There are 18 residues in the CDR3. The junction had 14 bases not matched to a gene; V was cut back by 5 bases and J by 0 bases. Here the CDR3 DNA reads TGTGCCAGCAGTAGGTCTCCTAACAGGGGGATATCTAACTATGGCTACACCTTC. Translation gives CASSRSPNRGISNYGYTF.

The chain recombines TRBV27 with TRBJ2-1, with D perhaps TRBD2 (7 bases). Germline loops: CDR1 MNHEY, CDR2 SMNVEV (reference sequence). CDR3 size: 17 residues. The germline V and J ends were trimmed by 3 bases and 7 bases, with 22 bases remaining between them. CDR3: CASSFGGGAVSRNEQFF. Here the CDR3 DNA reads TGTGCCAGCAGTTTTGGTGGGGGGGCCGTTTCGAGGAATGAGCAGTTCTTC.